Listed here are 22 T cell receptor beta chains from one sample, sequenced in a study of chemoradiotherapy in HPV16-positive cancers. Assay: immunoSEQ multiplex PCR; the TCRdb copy retains only in-frame clones and omits some. The sample lists tens of thousands of clones, roughly 87% occurring once. Sample: blood, taken from a patient who underwent chemoradiotherapy. These receptors were collected from a human donor with HPV-associated anogenital cancer.

This clone was seen once. The chain joins TRBV11-2 to TRBJ1-4, with D possibly being TRBD1 (5 bases). V gave up 6 bases and J gave up 4 bases, with 15 bases separating them. Germline lookup yields CDR1 SGHAT and CDR2 FQNNGV. This CDR3 contains 15 residues. This CDR3 is CASRRRQTINEKLFF. The DNA for the CDR3 is TGTGCCAGCAGGCGTAGACAGACTATTAATGAAAAACTGTTTTTT.

This chain uses TRBV11-2 with TRBJ2-1, with 12 bases identical to TRBD2. The CDR3 has 18 amino acids. The V gene's germline CDR1 is SGHAT and CDR2 FQNNGV. V shed 5 bases, J shed 0 bases, and the junction held 8 bases outside the gene matches. CDR3 bases: TGTGCCAGCAGCCAGACTAGCGGGGGCCTGAGCTCCTACAATGAGCAGTTCTTC. Its protein is CASSQTSGGLSSYNEQFF.

The chain carries TRBV2 and TRBJ1-5; no clear D gene. With 4 bases removed from V and 0 bases from J, the gap between germline ends came to 10 bases. The CDR3 spans 15 residues. The V gene's germline CDR1 is SNHLY and CDR2 FYNNEI. This chain's CDR3 is CASSVEGYSNQPQHF. Written as DNA, the CDR3 is TGTGCCAGCAGTGTTGAGGGTTATAGCAATCAGCCCCAGCATTTT. The full variable domain, its missing parts supplied by reference TRBV2 and TRBJ1-5, is EPEVTQTPSHQVTQMGQEVILRCVPISNHLYFYWYRQILGQKVEFLVSFYNNEISEKSEIFDDQFSVERPDGSNFTLKIRSTKLEDSAMYFCASSVEGYSNQPQHFGDGTRLSIL.

The chain links TRBV7-9 to TRBJ1-2; the D is unclear. The CDR3 sequence is 14 residues long. Germline V gene lookup returns CDR1 SEHNR and CDR2 FQNEAQ (reference sequence). Between the trimmed V and J ends, which lost 5 bases and 8 bases, there was a span of 18 bases. The CDR3 region has the DNA TGTGCCAGCAGCCGTGACACCCTAAGGGAAGGCTACACCTTC. Translation gives CASSRDTLREGYTF. Full variable domain (outside the CDR3, taken from reference TRBV7-9 and TRBJ1-2): DTGVSQNPRHKITKRGQNVTFRCDPISEHNRLYWYRQTLGQGPEFLTYFQNEAQLEKSRLLSDRFSAERPKGSFSTLEIQRTEQGDSAMYLCASSRDTLREGYTFGSGTRLTVV.

The chain uses TRBV9 and TRBJ2-7; 9 nucleotides align to TRBD1. V dropped 3 bases and J dropped 5; count of bases not matched to a gene: 9. There are 15 residues in the CDR3. Per the germline V gene, CDR1 is SGDLS and CDR2 is YYNGEE. CDR3 DNA sequence: TGTGCCAGCAGCGCTCTCTCGGGACAGGGTAACGAGCAGTACTTC. It specifies CASSALSGQGNEQYF.

CDR3 region: CASSPPSDTGELFF. The CDR3 bases are TGCGCCAGCAGCCCACCTAGCGACACCGGGGAGCTGTTTTTT. V and J are TRBV23-1 and TRBJ2-2; D may be TRBD2 (6 bases). TRBV23-1 is an ORF, and what it does is uncertain. The germline V and J ends were trimmed by 6 bases and 3 bases, with 11 bases remaining between them. The CDR3 extends over 14 amino acids.

The chain links TRBV7-6 to TRBJ2-3, with D possibly matching TRBD2 (6 bases). Per the germline V gene, CDR1 is SGHVS and CDR2 is FNYEAQ. V shed 5 bases and J shed 3 bases, with 15 bases lying between them. The CDR3 sequence is 15 residues long. In DNA form, the CDR3 reads TGTGCCAGCAGCCCCCGGGCGCGGGGTACAGATACGCAGTATTTT. Translated, it gives CASSPRARGTDTQYF.

This clone was seen a handful of times. This chain links TRBV9 with TRBJ2-7, with D perhaps TRBD2 (7 bases). V was pared by 0 bases and J by 2 bases, with 12 bases between. CDR3 length: 15 residues. Germline CDR1 SGDLS, CDR2 YYNGEE. CDR3 sequence: CASSVEVGGPYEQYF. The CDR3 DNA reads TGTGCCAGCAGCGTAGAAGTCGGGGGGCCCTACGAGCAGTACTTC.

This chain joins TRBV9 and TRBJ1-2; 12 nucleotides align to TRBD1. V was clipped by 2 bases and J by 2 bases; unmatched bases: 7. The CDR3 loop spans 17 amino acids. Germline loops: CDR1 SGDLS, CDR2 YYNGEE. The CDR3 loop reads CASSVGTGGYQNYGYTF. DNA of the CDR3: TGTGCCAGCAGCGTCGGGACAGGGGGCTATCAGAACTATGGCTACACCTTC.

For the CDR3, the DNA is TGTGCCAGTGAGGGACAGGGGAGTCCCAATCAGCCCCAGCATTTT. Translated: CASEGQGSPNQPQHF. The rearrangement joins TRBV19 to TRBJ1-5, with 10 bases matching TRBD1. From germline, CDR1 is LNHDA and CDR2 SQIVND (reference sequence). CDR3 length: 15 amino acids. J lost 3 bases, V lost 8 bases, and 7 bases had no gene match.

This chain uses TRBV19 with TRBJ1-5, with 8 bases that match TRBD1. The V gene end was trimmed by 7 bases and the J gene end by 2 bases; junction bases not matched to a gene: 10. Germline V gene data show CDR1 as LNHDA and CDR2 as SQIVND (reference sequence). This CDR3 has 16 residues. The CDR3 here is CASIPQGGYGNQPQHF. For the CDR3, the DNA is TGTGCCAGTATTCCACAGGGGGGATACGGCAATCAGCCCCAGCATTTT.

This clone is deemed medium-sized. CDR3 DNA: TGTGCCAGCAGTGTCGAAGCGGGGGGCGGGGAGACCCAGTACTTC. It translates to CASSVEAGGGETQYF. The genes are TRBV6-4 and TRBJ2-5; TRBD2 matches 9 bases. This CDR3 has 15 amino acids. The junction had 8 bases not matched to a gene; V was cut back by 4 bases and J by 5 bases. CDR1 and CDR2 from the germline V gene are MRHNA and SNTAGT.

This chain connects TRBV15 to TRBJ2-5, with a possible D match to TRBD2 (5 bases). CDR3 length equals 14 residues. Germline CDR1 is LNHNV and CDR2 is YYDKDF (reference sequence). Trimming took 3 bases from V and 2 from J, leaving 10 bases between them. CDR3 loop: CATSRERLQETQYF. Here the CDR3 DNA reads TGTGCCACCAGCAGGGAGCGGTTACAAGAGACCCAGTACTTC.

The chain is built from TRBV7-8 and TRBJ2-5; D is unresolved. This CDR3 spans 12 amino acids. The V gene lost 2 bases and the J gene lost 2 bases, with 3 bases spanning the gap. CDR1 is SGHVS, CDR2 FQNEAQ, per germline. The CDR3 spells CASSLLQETQYF. CDR3 DNA: TGTGCCAGCAGCTTACTACAAGAGACCCAGTACTTC.

The chain recombines TRBV5-4 with TRBJ2-7, with 11 bases aligning to TRBD2. This CDR3 comprises 16 residues. Germline V CDR1 and CDR2: SGHNT, YYREEE (reference sequence). V shed 4 bases, J shed 6 bases, and the junction held 12 bases outside the gene matches. The CDR3 DNA reads as TGTGCCAGCAGCCTGGCTGGGGCTAGCGGGAGGCGCGAGCAGTACTTC. Protein: CASSLAGASGRREQYF. Filled out from reference TRBV5-4 and TRBJ2-7, the complete variable domain reads ETGVTQSPTHLIKTRGQQVTLRCSSQSGHNTVSWYQQALGQGPQFIFQYYREEENGRGNFPPRFSGLQFPNYSSELNVNALELDDSALYLCASSLAGASGRREQYFGPGTRLTVT.

This clone is medium-sized. The chain recombines TRBV6-4 with TRBJ2-2, with D uncertain. The CDR3 consists of 15 residues. CDR1 is MRHNA, CDR2 SNTAGT, per germline. The ends were cut back, 0 bases at V and 6 bases at J, with 11 bases in the middle. CDR3 coding DNA: TGTGCCAGCAGTGACTCGCCCGCAAAGGCCGGGGAGCTGTTTTTT. This encodes CASSDSPAKAGELFF.

The rearrangement joins TRBV29-1 to TRBJ2-7, with D perhaps matching TRBD1 or TRBD2 (5 bases each). The CDR3 is 12 amino acids. V lost 3 bases and J 2 bases, leaving 8 bases between the germline ends. The germline gives CDR1 SQVTM, CDR2 ANQGSEA. CDR3 amino acids: CSVDWGTYEQYF. The CDR3 region has the DNA TGCAGCGTTGACTGGGGGACCTACGAGCAGTACTTC.

V and J are TRBV7-9 and TRBJ2-1; TRBD1 matches at 7 bases. After removal of 0 bases from V and 5 bases from J, the junction contained 4 bases not matched to a gene. CDR3 length equals 15 residues. The germline V gene has CDR1 SEHNR and CDR2 FQNEAQ (reference sequence). In DNA form, the CDR3 reads TGTGCCAGCAGCTTAGCCTTGGGGACAGACAATGAGCAGTTCTTC. It specifies CASSLALGTDNEQFF.

The sample holds a few counts of this clone. The chain employs TRBV10-2 and TRBJ1-4; possibly TRBD1 for D (5 bases). V was pared by 5 bases and J by 0 bases, with 16 bases between. CDR3 length: 17 residues. The germline CDR1 and CDR2 sequences are WSHSY and SAAADI. CDR3 in DNA: TGCGCCAGCAGTTGGGGCCCCAGGGCTTCAACTAATGAAAAACTGTTTTTT. Translating it yields CASSWGPRASTNEKLFF.

This clone occurred once. The chain employs TRBV9 and TRBJ1-6; 7 bases are a match to TRBD1. The germline V gene has CDR1 SGDLS and CDR2 YYNGEE. Unmatched junction bases numbered 7, after V lost 3 bases and J lost 10 bases. This CDR3 is 14 amino acids long. CDR3 DNA sequence: TGTGCCAGCAGCGCCGGGACAGTCCAATCACCCCTCCACTTT. Translating gives CASSAGTVQSPLHF. Together with reference TRBV9 and TRBJ1-6, the CDR3 gives the full variable domain: DSGVTQTPKHLITATGQRVTLRCSPRSGDLSVYWYQQSLDQGLQFLIQYYNGEERAKGNILERFSAQQFPDLHSELNLSSLELGDSALYFCASSAGTVQSPLHFGNGTRLTVT.

This rearrangement joins TRBV5-1 to TRBJ2-7, with 9 bases fitting TRBD2. The CDR3 is 15 amino acids. V was pared by 0 bases and J by 7 bases, with 8 bases of the junction left unmatched. Per the germline V gene, CDR1 is SGHRS and CDR2 is YFSETQ. CDR3 sequence: CASSLEAGGLGEQYF. In nucleotides, the CDR3 is TGCGCCAGCAGCTTGGAGGCGGGAGGGCTGGGGGAGCAGTACTTC.

Only one count was recorded for this clone. This chain uses TRBV11-2 with TRBJ2-5, with D unresolved. The V gene lost 1 base and the J gene lost 1 base, with 4 bases spanning the gap. The CDR3 is made up of 13 amino acids. Germline V gene sequence: CDR1 SGHAT, CDR2 FQNNGV. For the CDR3, the DNA is TGTGCCAGCAGCTTAGGCCCCCAAGAGACCCAGTACTTC. Translation: CASSLGPQETQYF. The entire variable domain, with the rest obtained from reference TRBV11-2 and TRBJ2-5, is as follows: EAGVAQSPRYKIIEKRQSVAFWCNPISGHATLYWYQQILGQGPKLLIQFQNNGVVDDSQLPKDRFSAERLKGVDSTLKIQPAKLEDSAVYLCASSLGPQETQYFGPGTRLLVL.